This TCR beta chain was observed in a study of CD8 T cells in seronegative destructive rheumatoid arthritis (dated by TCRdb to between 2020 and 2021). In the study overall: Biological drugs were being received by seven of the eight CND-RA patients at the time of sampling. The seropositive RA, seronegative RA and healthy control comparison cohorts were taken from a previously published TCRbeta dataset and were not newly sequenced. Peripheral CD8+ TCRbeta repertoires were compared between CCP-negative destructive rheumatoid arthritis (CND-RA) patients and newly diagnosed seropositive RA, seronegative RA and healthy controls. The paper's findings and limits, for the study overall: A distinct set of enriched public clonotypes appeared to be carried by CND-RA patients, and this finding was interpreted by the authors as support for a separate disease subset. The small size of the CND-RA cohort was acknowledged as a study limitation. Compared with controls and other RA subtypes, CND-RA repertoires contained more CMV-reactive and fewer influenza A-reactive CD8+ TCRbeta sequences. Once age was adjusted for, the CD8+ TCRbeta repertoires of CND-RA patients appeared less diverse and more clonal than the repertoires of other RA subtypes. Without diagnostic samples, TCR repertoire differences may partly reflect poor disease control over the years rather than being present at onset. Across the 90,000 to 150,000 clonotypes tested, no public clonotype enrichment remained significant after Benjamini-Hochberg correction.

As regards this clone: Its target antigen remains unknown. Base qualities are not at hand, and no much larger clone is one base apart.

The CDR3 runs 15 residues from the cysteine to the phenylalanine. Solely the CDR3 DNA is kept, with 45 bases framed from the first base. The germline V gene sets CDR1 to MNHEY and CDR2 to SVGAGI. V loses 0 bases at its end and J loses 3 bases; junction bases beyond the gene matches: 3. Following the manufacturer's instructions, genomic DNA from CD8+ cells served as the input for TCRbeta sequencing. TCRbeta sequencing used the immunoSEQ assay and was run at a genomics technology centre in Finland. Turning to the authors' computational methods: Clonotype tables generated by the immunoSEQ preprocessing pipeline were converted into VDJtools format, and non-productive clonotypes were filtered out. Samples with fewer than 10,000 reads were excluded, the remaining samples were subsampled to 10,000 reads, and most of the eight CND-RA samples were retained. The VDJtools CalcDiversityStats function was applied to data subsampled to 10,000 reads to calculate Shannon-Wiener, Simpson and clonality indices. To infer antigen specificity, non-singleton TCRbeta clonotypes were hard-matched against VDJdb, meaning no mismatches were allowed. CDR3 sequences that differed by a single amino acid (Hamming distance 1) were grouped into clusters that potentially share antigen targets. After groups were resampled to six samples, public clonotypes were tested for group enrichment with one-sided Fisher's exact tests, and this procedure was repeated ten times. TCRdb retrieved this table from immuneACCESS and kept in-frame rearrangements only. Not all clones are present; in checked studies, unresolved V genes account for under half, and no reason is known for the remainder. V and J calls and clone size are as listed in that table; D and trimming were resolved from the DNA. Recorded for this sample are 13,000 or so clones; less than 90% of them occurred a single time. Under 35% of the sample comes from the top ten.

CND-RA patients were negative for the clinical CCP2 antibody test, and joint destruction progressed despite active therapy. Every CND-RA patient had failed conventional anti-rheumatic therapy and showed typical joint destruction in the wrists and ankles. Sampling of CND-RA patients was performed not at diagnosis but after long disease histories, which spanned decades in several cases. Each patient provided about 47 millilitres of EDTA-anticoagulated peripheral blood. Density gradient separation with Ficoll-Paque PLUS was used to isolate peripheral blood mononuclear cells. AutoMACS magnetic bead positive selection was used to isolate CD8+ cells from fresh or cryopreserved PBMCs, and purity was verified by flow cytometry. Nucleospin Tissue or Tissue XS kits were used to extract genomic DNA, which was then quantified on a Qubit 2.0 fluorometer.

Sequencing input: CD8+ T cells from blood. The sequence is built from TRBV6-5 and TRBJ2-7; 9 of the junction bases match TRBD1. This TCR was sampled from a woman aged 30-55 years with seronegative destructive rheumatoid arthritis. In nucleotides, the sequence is TGTGCCAGCAGTTACTCAGGGACAGGGAGCTACGAGCAGTACTTC. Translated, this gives CASSYSGTGSYEQYF.